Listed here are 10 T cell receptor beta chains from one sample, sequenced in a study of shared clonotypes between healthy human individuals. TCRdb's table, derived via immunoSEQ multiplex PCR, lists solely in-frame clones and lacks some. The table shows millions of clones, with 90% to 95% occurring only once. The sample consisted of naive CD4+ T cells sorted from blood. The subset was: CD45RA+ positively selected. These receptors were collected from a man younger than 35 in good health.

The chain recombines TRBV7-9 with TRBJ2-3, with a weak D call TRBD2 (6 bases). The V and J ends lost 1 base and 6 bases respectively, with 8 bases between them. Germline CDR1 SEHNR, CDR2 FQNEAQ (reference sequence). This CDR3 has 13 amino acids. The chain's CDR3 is CASSLVGGDTQYF. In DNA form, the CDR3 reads TGTGCCAGCAGCTTAGTCGGGGGTGATACGCAGTATTTT.

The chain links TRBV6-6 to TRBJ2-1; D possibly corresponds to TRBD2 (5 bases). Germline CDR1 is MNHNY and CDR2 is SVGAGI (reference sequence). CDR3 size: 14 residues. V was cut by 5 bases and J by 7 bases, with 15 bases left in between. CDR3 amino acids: CASSPGSVKNEQFF. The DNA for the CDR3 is TGTGCCAGCAGTCCGGGATCGGTAAAGAATGAGCAGTTCTTC.

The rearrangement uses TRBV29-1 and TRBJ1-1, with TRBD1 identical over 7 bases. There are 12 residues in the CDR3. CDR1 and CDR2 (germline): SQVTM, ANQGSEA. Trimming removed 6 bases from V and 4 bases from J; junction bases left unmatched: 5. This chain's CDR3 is CSVGEGATEAFF. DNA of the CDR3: TGCAGCGTCGGGGAGGGGGCCACTGAAGCTTTCTTT.

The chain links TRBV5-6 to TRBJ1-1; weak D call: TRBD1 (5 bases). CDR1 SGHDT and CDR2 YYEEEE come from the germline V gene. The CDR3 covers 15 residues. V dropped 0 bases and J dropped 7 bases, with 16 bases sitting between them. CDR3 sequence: CASSLVDRGGFEAFF. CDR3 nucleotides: TGTGCCAGCAGCTTGGTCGACCGGGGGGGATTTGAAGCTTTCTTT.

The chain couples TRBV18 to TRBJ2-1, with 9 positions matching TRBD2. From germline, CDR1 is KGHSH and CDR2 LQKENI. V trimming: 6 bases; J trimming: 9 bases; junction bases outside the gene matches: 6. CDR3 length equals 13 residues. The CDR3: CASSQRLAVEQFF. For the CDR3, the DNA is TGTGCCAGCTCCCAAAGACTAGCGGTTGAGCAGTTCTTC.

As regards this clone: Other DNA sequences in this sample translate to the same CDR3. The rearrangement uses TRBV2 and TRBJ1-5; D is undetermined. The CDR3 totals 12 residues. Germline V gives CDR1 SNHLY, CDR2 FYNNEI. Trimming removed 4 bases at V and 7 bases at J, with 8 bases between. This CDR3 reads CASSGTDQPQHF. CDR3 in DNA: TGTGCCAGCAGTGGGACCGACCAGCCCCAGCATTTT.

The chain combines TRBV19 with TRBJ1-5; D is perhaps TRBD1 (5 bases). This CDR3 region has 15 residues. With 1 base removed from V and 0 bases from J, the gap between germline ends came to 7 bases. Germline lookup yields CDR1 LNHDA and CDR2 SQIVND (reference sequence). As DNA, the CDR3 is TGTGCCAGTAGTATAGCTGACAGTAGCAATCAGCCCCAGCATTTT. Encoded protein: CASSIADSSNQPQHF. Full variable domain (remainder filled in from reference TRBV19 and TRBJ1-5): DGGITQSPKYLFRKEGQNVTLSCEQNLNHDAMYWYRQDPGQGLRLIYYSQIVNDFQKGDIAEGYSVSREKKESFPLTVTSAQKNPTAFYLCASSIADSSNQPQHFGDGTRLSIL.

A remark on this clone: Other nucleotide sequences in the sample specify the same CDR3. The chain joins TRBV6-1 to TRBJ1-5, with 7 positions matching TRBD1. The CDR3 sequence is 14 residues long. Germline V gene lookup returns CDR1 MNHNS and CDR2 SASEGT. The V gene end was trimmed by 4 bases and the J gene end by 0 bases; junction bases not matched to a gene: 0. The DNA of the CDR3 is TGTGCCAGCAGTGGACAGGGTAGCAATCAGCCCCAGCATTTT. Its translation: CASSGQGSNQPQHF.

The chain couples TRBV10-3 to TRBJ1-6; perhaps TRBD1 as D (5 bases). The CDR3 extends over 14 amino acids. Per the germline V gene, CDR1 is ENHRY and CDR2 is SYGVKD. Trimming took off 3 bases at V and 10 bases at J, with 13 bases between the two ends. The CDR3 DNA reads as TGTGCCATCAGTGACCAGGGAAAAGGGTCACCCCTCCACTTT. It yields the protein CAISDQGKGSPLHF.

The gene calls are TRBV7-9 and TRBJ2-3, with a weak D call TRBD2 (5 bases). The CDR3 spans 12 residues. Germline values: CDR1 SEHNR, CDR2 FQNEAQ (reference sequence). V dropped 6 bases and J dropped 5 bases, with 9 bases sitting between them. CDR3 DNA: TGTGCCAGCAGGAGCGGAGGAGATACGCAGTATTTT. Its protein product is CASRSGGDTQYF.